This T cell receptor beta chain is drawn from a study of human T cells and chemical hapten exposure. Study-wide background: Patches that contained 0.01% DPC were applied to the upper back and read at 6 days. Patients, largely female, had alopecia areata, totalis or universalis.

This clonotype was observed a handful of times. The time point was: pre-sensitization, week 0. Treatment specified: therapeutic diphenylcyclopropenone sensitization with weekly scalp DPC. The template was total RNA from unfractionated whole blood. Ahead of each patch test application, blood was drawn. This CDR3 spans 14 amino acids. CDR1 is MDHEN and CDR2 is SYDVKM in the germline V gene. Trimming removed 6 bases from V and 2 bases from J, with 13 bases in between. It was the library that attached unique molecular identifiers to individual cDNA molecules. TCRdb reanalysed the RACE reads using MiXCR and keeps one entry per CDR3 protein. This table has tens of thousands of distinct CDR3 sequences, around 10% appearing once.

The clonotype comes from a woman in her 40s with alopecia areata. Some clones in this sample may be carry-over from other donors' samples. This sample comprised whole blood, obtained in connection with sensitization to the hapten diphenylcyclopropenone (DPC). The chain links TRBV28 to TRBJ1-2; a possible D gene is TRBD1 (5 bases). The CDR3 region has the DNA TGTGCCAGCAGCCCGAGGCCAGGGAACTATGGCTACACCTTC. Amino acids: CASSPRPGNYGYTF.